This record covers a single T cell receptor beta chain. Its matching antigen is unknown. The data derive from a study of OX40 agonist ivuxolimab in advanced cancers. The CDR3 is 15 amino acids. Germline CDR1 LGHNA, CDR2 YSLEER. The ends were cut back, 4 bases at V and 5 bases at J, with 14 bases in the middle. The table came from immunoSEQ multiplex PCR; TCRdb's copy has only in-frame clones and leaves some out. The table shows approximately 94,000 clones, with approximately 90% occurring only once. Whole-study findings and limits: Clones of CD4+ and CD8+ blood T cells grew by week 6 at doses of 0.1 to 3.0 mg/kg. In general, CD8+ T cells held more expanded clones than CD4+ did, on average. Some nonresponders also had low normalized T-cell clonal expansion.

The sample here was CD4+ or CD8+ T cells sorted from blood, taken in a trial of the OX40 agonist ivuxolimab. V usage is TRBV4-3 and J usage is TRBJ1-4; maybe TRBD1 (5 bases). The TCR originated in an adult with an advanced solid tumor such as melanoma, head and neck, liver or kidney cancer. CDR3 amino acids: CASSRGGGDNEKLFF. DNA for the CDR3: TGCGCCAGCAGCCGGGGGGGAGGAGACAATGAAAAACTGTTTTTT.